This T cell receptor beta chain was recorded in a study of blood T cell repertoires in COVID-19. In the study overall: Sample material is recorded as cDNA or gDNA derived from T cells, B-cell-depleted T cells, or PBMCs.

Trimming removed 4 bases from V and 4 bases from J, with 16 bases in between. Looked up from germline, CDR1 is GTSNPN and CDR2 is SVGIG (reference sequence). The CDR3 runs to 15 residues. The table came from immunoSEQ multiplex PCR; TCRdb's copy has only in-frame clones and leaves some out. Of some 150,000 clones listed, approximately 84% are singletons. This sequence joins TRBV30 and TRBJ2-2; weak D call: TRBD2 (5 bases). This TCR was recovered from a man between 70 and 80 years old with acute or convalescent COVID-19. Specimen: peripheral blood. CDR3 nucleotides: TGTGCCTGGATCGGAGGCCCCTCGAGCACCGGGGAGCTGTTTTTT. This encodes CAWIGGPSSTGELFF.